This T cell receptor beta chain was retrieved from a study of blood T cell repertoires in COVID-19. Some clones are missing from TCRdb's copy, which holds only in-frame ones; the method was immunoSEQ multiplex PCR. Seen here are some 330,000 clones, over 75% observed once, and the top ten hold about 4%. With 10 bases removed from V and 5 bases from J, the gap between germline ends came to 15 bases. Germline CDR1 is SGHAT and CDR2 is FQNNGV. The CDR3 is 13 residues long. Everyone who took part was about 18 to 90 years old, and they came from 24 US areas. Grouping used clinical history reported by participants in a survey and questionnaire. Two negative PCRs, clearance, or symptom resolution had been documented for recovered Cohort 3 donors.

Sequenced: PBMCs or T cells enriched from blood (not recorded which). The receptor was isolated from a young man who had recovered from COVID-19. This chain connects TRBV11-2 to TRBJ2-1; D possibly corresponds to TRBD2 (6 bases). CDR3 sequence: CATQIGGNNEQFF. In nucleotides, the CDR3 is TGTGCCACCCAAATCGGAGGGAACAATGAGCAGTTCTTC.